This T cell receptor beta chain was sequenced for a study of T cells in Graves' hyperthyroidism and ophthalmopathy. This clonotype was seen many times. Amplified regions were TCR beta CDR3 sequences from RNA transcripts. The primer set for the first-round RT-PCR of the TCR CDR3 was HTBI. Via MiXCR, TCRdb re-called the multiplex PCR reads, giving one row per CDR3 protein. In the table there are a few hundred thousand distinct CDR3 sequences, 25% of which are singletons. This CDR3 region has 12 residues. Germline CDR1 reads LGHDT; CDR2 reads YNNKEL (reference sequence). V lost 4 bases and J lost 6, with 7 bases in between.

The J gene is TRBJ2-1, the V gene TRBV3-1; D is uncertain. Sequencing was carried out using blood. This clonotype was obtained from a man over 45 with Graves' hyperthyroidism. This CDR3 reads CASSRAPNEQFF. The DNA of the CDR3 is TGTGCCAGCAGCCGGGCCCCCAATGAGCAGTTCTTC.